A single sample is the source of the 11 T cell receptor beta chains below, sequenced in a study of blood T cell repertoires in COVID-19. Produced via immunoSEQ multiplex PCR; TCRdb's table is partial and in-frame only. The table lists more than 140,000 clones, roughly four fifths of them singletons. Sequenced: peripheral blood. The source of these receptors is a human donor in a cohort sampled during active COVID-19.

The rearrangement uses TRBV23-1 and TRBJ2-1; D is unresolved. TRBV23-1 is designated an ORF whose function remains uncertain. This CDR3 has 13 amino acids. V was cut by 4 bases and J by 4 bases, with 8 bases left in between. This CDR3 reads CASSPRRYNEQFF. The CDR3 coding sequence is TGCGCCAGCAGTCCAAGGCGGTACAATGAGCAGTTCTTC.

J is TRBJ1-3 and V is TRBV7-8; TRBD1 aligns across 9 bases. CDR1 and CDR2 (germline): SGHVS, FQNEAQ. Unmatched junction bases numbered 15, after V lost 5 bases and J lost 4 bases. The CDR3 runs 18 residues. The CDR3 bases are TGTGCCAGCAGCGCCTCGATAGGGACAGGGCTTTTCGGAAACACCATATATTTT. This sequence encodes CASSASIGTGLFGNTIYF.

The chain carries TRBV3-1 (or the pseudogene TRBV3-2) and TRBJ1-5; TRBD1 is a possible D gene (5 bases). The germline V gene has CDR1 LGHDT and CDR2 YNNKEL (reference sequence). Deletions cut 0 bases from V and 7 bases from J, with 13 bases between. The CDR3 loop spans 15 amino acids. The CDR3 sequence: CASSQDMTGGQPQHF. The CDR3 bases are TGTGCCAGCAGCCAAGATATGACGGGGGGACAGCCCCAGCATTTT.

The CDR3 here is CASSDLTGTFLEAFF. CDR3 DNA: TGTGCCAGCAGTGATCTAACTGGGACATTTTTAGAAGCTTTCTTT. V gene TRBV6-1 combines with J gene TRBJ1-1; tentatively, D is TRBD1 (6 bases). Germline V gene sequence: CDR1 MNHNS, CDR2 SASEGT. This CDR3 has 15 residues. V lost 3 bases, J lost 8 bases, and 19 bases lay in between.

The chain combines TRBV19 with TRBJ2-1; TRBD2 might be the D (6 bases). V lost 9 bases to trimming and J lost 7 bases, with 19 bases between them. This CDR3 spans 14 amino acids. CDR1 is LNHDA, CDR2 SQIVND, per germline (reference sequence). The CDR3 region is CARGEASTLNEQFF. In DNA form, the CDR3 reads TGTGCCAGGGGGGAGGCTAGCACCTTGAATGAGCAGTTCTTC.

This sequence joins TRBV18 and TRBJ2-7; possibly TRBD2 for D (5 bases). Germline V gene data show CDR1 as KGHSH and CDR2 as LQKENI. Trimming took off 6 bases at V and 2 bases at J, with 14 bases between the two ends. CDR3 length: 14 residues. The CDR3 is CASSRDPGAYEQYF. CDR3 coding DNA: TGTGCCAGCTCCCGGGATCCAGGAGCCTACGAGCAGTACTTC.

The rearrangement joins TRBV11-1 to TRBJ2-7; 9 bases agree with TRBD1. CDR1 is SGHAT and CDR2 is FQDESV in the germline V gene (reference sequence). The CDR3 has 15 amino acids. V dropped 3 bases and J dropped 2; count of bases not matched to a gene: 5. The CDR3 loop reads CASSFTGTGTYEQYF. CDR3 sequence (DNA): TGTGCCAGCAGCTTCACCGGGACAGGGACCTACGAGCAGTACTTC. The full variable domain, rest sourced from reference TRBV11-1 and TRBJ2-7, is EAEVAQSPRYKITEKSQAVAFWCDPISGHATLYWYRQILGQGPELLVQFQDESVVDDSQLPKDRFSAERLKGVDSTLKIQPAELGDSAMYLCASSFTGTGTYEQYFGPGTRLTVT.

The table lists this clone with a count of one. V gene TRBV7-2 combines with J gene TRBJ2-5; perhaps TRBD2 as D (5 bases). The V end was cut by 6 bases, the J end by 2 bases, with 13 bases between. CDR1 is SGHTA and CDR2 is FQGNSA in the germline V gene. The CDR3 length is 14 residues. CDR3 region: CASSSQSGQETQYF. CDR3 bases: TGTGCCAGCAGTTCACAGAGCGGACAAGAGACCCAGTACTTC.

The gene calls are TRBV5-4 and TRBJ1-1; weak D call: TRBD1 (6 bases). This CDR3 has 15 amino acids. With 4 bases removed from V and 0 bases from J, the gap between germline ends came to 13 bases. Germline-derived CDR1 and CDR2 are SGHNT and YYREEE (reference sequence). The CDR3 bases are TGTGCCAGCAGCGGAGGACAGTACTTGAACACTGAAGCTTTCTTT. It is translated as CASSGGQYLNTEAFF.

V is TRBV11-3 and J is TRBJ2-2; 11 bases are a match to TRBD2. Germline trimming cut 8 bases from V and 6 bases from J; bases unmatched to any gene: 8. The CDR3 extends over 15 amino acids. Germline CDR1 is SGHNT and CDR2 is YENEEA. The CDR3 nucleotides are TGTGCCAGCGGAGGAACTAGCGGGAGCGCCGGGGAGCTGTTTTTT. Translation: CASGGTSGSAGELFF.

V and J are TRBV18 and TRBJ2-5; D may be TRBD1 (5 bases). Germline V gene sequence: CDR1 KGHSH, CDR2 LQKENI. V lost 7 bases and J lost 2, with 17 bases in between. The CDR3 covers 15 residues. The CDR3 DNA reads as TGTGCCAGCTACCAGTCATGGGGCCGACAAGAGACCCAGTACTTC. Protein sequence: CASYQSWGRQETQYF. Based on the CDR3 plus reference TRBV18 and TRBJ2-5, the full variable domain is NAGVMQNPRHLVRRRGQEARLRCSPMKGHSHVYWYRQLPEEGLKFMVYLQKENIIDESGMPKERFSAEFPKEGPSILRIQQVVRGDSAAYFCASYQSWGRQETQYFGPGTRLLVL.